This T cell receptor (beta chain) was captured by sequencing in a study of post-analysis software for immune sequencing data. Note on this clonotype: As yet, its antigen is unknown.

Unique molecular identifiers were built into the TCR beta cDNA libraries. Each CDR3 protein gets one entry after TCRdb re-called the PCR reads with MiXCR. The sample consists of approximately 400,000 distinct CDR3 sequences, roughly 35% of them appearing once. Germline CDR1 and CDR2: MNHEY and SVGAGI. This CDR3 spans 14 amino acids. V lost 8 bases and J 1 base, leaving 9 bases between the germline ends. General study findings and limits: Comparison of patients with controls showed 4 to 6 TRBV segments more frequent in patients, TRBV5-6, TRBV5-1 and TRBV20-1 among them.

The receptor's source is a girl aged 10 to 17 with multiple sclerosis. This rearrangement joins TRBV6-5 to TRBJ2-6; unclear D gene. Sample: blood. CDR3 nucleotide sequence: TGTGCCAGCCTCCAAGGATCTGGGGCCAACGTCCTGACTTTC. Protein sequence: CASLQGSGANVLTF.